The clone carrying this T cell receptor beta chain was counted only a few times. These data are taken from a study of T cells after yellow fever vaccination. Using its own MiXCR run on the 5' RACE reads, TCRdb lists one record per CDR3 protein. The table records just under 600,000 distinct CDR3 sequences, approximately 13% of them present only once. Trimming shortened V by 5 bases and J by 3 bases, and 11 bases separated the two germline ends. The CDR3 loop spans 13 amino acids. Germline loops: CDR1 SGHTA, CDR2 FQGNSA. The clonotype originates from a man aged 25-45 years who received the YFV17D yellow fever vaccine. Specimen: PBMCs, collected on the day of the yellow fever booster vaccination. The V and J genes are TRBV7-2 and TRBJ2-7; D is ambiguous. The CDR3, as DNA: TGTGCCAGCAGCCCAAGACACGACTACGAGCAGTACTTC. It encodes CASSPRHDYEQYF.